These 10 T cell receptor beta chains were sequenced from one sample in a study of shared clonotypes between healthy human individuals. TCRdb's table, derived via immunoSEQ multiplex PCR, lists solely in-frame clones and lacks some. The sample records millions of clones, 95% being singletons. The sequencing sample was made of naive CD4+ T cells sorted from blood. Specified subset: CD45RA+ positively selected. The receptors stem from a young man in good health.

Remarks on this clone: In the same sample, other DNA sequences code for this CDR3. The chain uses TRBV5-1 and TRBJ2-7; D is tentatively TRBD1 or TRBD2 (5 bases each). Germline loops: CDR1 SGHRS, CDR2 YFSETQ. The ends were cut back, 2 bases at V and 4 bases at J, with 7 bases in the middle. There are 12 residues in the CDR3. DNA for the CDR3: TGCGCCAGCAGCTTTTGGGGGTACGAGCAGTACTTC. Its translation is CASSFWGYEQYF. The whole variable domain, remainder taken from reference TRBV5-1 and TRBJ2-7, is KAGVTQTPRYLIKTRGQQVTLSCSPISGHRSVSWYQQTPGQGLQFLFEYFSETQRNKGNFPGRFSGRQFSNSRSEMNVSTLELGDSALYLCASSFWGYEQYFGPGTRLTVT.

The CDR3 protein is CASSDQGANQPQHF. For the CDR3, the DNA is TGTGCCAGCAGTGATCAGGGAGCGAATCAGCCCCAGCATTTT. The chain has TRBV2 and TRBJ1-5, with D tentatively TRBD1 (5 bases). The CDR3 sequence is 14 residues long. Germline V CDR1 and CDR2: SNHLY, FYNNEI. V lost 3 bases, J lost 4 bases, and 10 bases lay in between.

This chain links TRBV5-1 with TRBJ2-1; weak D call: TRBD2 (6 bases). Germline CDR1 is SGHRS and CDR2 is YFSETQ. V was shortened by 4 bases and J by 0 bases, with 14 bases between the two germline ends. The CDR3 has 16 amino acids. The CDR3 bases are TGCGCCAGCAGCGTGACCGGGACTTACTCCTACAATGAGCAGTTCTTC. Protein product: CASSVTGTYSYNEQFF.

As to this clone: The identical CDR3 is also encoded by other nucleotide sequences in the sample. CDR3 nucleotides: TGTGCCAGTAGTAACGACAGGGGCGGCGAGCAGTACTTC. Translated: CASSNDRGGEQYF. The chain carries TRBV19 and TRBJ2-7; 8 positions agree with TRBD1. Trimming removed 4 bases from V and 6 bases from J; junction bases left unmatched: 5. The CDR3 runs to 13 residues. Germline CDR1 LNHDA, CDR2 SQIVND (reference sequence). Filled out from reference TRBV19 and TRBJ2-7, the complete variable domain reads DGGITQSPKYLFRKEGQNVTLSCEQNLNHDAMYWYRQDPGQGLRLIYYSQIVNDFQKGDIAEGYSVSREKKESFPLTVTSAQKNPTAFYLCASSNDRGGEQYFGPGTRLTVT.

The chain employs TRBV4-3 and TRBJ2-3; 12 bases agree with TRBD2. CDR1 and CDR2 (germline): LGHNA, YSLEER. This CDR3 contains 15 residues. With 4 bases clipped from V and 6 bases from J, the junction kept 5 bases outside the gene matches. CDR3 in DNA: TGCGCCAGCAGCCGGAGGACTAGCGGGGAGGATACGCAGTATTTT. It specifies CASSRRTSGEDTQYF.

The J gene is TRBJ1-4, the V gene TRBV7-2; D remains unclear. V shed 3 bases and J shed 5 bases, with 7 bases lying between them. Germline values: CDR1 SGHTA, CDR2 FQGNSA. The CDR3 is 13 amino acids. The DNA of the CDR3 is TGTGCCAGCAGCTTCCGCCAAAATGAAAAACTGTTTTTT. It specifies CASSFRQNEKLFF.

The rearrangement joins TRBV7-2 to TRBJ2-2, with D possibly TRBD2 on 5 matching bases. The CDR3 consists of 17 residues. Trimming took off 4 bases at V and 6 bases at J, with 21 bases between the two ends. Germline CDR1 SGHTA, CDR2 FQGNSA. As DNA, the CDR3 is TGTGCCAGCAGCTCCCCCCGACGGGAACGACGAGCCGGGGAGCTGTTTTTT. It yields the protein CASSSPRRERRAGELFF.

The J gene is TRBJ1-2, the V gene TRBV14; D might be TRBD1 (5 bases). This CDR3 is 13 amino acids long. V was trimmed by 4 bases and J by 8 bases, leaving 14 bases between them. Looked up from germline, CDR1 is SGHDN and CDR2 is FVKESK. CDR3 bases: TGTGCCAGCAGCCCCGGGACCGCTGGCGGCTACACCTTC. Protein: CASSPGTAGGYTF.

The CDR3 reads CASSVGTALSYNEQFF. Written as DNA, the CDR3 is TGTGCCAGCAGCGTTGGGACAGCCCTCTCCTACAATGAGCAGTTCTTC. The chain recombines TRBV9 with TRBJ2-1, with 7 bases identical to TRBD1. V dropped 2 bases and J dropped 0; count of bases not matched to a gene: 5. The CDR3 spans 16 residues. Germline lookup yields CDR1 SGDLS and CDR2 YYNGEE. The variable domain in full, with the rest retrieved from reference TRBV9 and TRBJ2-1, is DSGVTQTPKHLITATGQRVTLRCSPRSGDLSVYWYQQSLDQGLQFLIQYYNGEERAKGNILERFSAQQFPDLHSELNLSSLELGDSALYFCASSVGTALSYNEQFFGPGTRLTVL.

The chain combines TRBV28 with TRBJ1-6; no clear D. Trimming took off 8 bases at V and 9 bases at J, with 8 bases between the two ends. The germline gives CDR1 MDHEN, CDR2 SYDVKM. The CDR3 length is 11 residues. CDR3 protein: CASGQVSPLHF. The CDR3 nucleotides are TGTGCCAGCGGGCAGGTTTCACCCCTCCACTTT.